A single sample gave rise to the 19 T cell receptor beta chains below, sequenced in a study of blood T cell repertoires in COVID-19. Produced via immunoSEQ multiplex PCR; TCRdb's table is partial and in-frame only. This table holds thousands of clones, more than 90% found once. The source material was peripheral blood. The receptors were gathered from a woman aged 50 to 60 with active COVID-19.

This chain connects TRBV4-1 to TRBJ2-3, with TRBD2 identical over 8 bases. The V and J ends lost 0 bases and 3 bases, in that order; junction bases with no gene match: 5. The CDR3 length is 16 residues. Germline CDR1 MGHRA, CDR2 YSYEKL. The CDR3 nucleotides read TGCGCCAGCAGCCAAGAGGACGGGAGGGGTACAGATACGCAGTATTTT. Translating gives CASSQEDGRGTDTQYF.

The rearrangement uses TRBV20-1 and TRBJ2-7; no definite D call. There are 10 residues in the CDR3. From germline, CDR1 is DFQATT and CDR2 SNEGSKA (reference sequence). V lost 3 bases and J 6 bases, leaving 6 bases between the germline ends. Written as DNA, the CDR3 is TGCAGTGCTAGGTTACTCGAGCAGTACTTC. Its protein is CSARLLEQYF.

The rearrangement joins TRBV5-1 to TRBJ2-3; 15 bases agree with TRBD2. The CDR3 has 18 residues. J lost 0 bases, V lost 0 bases, and 2 bases had no gene match. The V gene's germline CDR1 is SGHRS and CDR2 YFSETQ. The CDR3 loop is CASSLGGLAGGSTDTQYF. CDR3 sequence (DNA): TGCGCCAGCAGCTTGGGGGGACTAGCGGGAGGAAGCACAGATACGCAGTATTTT.

The J gene is TRBJ2-7, the V gene TRBV15; maybe TRBD2 (6 bases). CDR3 length: 14 residues. V dropped 5 bases and J dropped 7 bases, with 18 bases sitting between them. The germline gives CDR1 LNHNV, CDR2 YYDKDF (reference sequence). The CDR3 DNA reads as TGTGCCACCAGCCGTGGGGGAGGCCCCGTGGAGCAGTACTTC. It specifies CATSRGGGPVEQYF.

The chain uses TRBV5-1 and TRBJ2-5, with 8 bases lining up with TRBD2. The CDR3 totals 15 residues. Germline V lookup: CDR1 SGHRS, CDR2 YFSETQ. J gave up 5 bases and V 2 bases, and 8 bases lay outside the gene matches. CDR3 in amino acids: CASSFTGTSSETQYF. In nucleotides, the CDR3 is TGCGCCAGCAGCTTCACCGGGACTAGTAGCGAGACCCAGTACTTC.

The rearrangement uses TRBV5-1 and TRBJ2-2, with a weak D call TRBD2 (5 bases). The CDR3 consists of 16 residues. Germline V gene lookup returns CDR1 SGHRS and CDR2 YFSETQ. V lost 3 bases, J lost 2 bases, and 14 bases lay in between. CDR3 bases: TGCGCCAGCAGCTCCGCGGGTGAGCCCAACACCGGGGAGCTGTTTTTT. Protein: CASSSAGEPNTGELFF.

The V gene is TRBV19, the J gene TRBJ2-3; D is possibly TRBD2 (5 bases). There are 15 residues in the CDR3. Trimming stripped 0 bases from V and 5 bases from J, with 12 bases between. CDR1 is LNHDA, CDR2 SQIVND, per germline (reference sequence). CDR3 DNA sequence: TGTGCCAGTAGTATAGATCGGGGAGTCAGAGATACGCAGTATTTT. As protein: CASSIDRGVRDTQYF.

The rearrangement links TRBV27 to TRBJ2-7, with a possible D match to TRBD1 (5 bases). The germline CDR1 and CDR2 sequences are MNHEY and SMNVEV (reference sequence). The CDR3 has 14 amino acids. Trimming took 8 bases from V and 0 from J, leaving 14 bases between them. The CDR3 protein is CASRLQGSSYEQYF. The CDR3 bases are TGTGCCAGCCGACTCCAGGGTAGCTCCTACGAGCAGTACTTC.

The chain employs TRBV6-6 and TRBJ2-3; 9 nucleotides agree with TRBD2. Germline loops: CDR1 MNHNY, CDR2 SVGAGI (reference sequence). The CDR3 covers 14 residues. The V gene end was trimmed by 9 bases and the J gene end by 8 bases; junction bases not matched to a gene: 12. CDR3 residues: CASNGAGGITTQYF. CDR3 DNA sequence: TGTGCCAGTAATGGGGCGGGAGGGATAACTACGCAGTATTTT.

J is TRBJ1-2 and V is TRBV30; D remains unclear. V was pared by 2 bases and J by 7 bases, with 8 bases between. This CDR3 spans 11 amino acids. Germline V CDR1 and CDR2: GTSNPN, SVGIG (reference sequence). DNA of the CDR3: TGTGCCTGGAGTCTTGCGGCTGGCTACACCTTC. Amino acid sequence: CAWSLAAGYTF.

The J gene is TRBJ2-7, the V gene TRBV5-4; maybe TRBD2 (5 bases). Germline V gives CDR1 SGHNT, CDR2 YYREEE (reference sequence). Trimming stripped 4 bases from V and 3 bases from J, with 11 bases between. The CDR3 length is 13 residues. CDR3 sequence reads: CASSRAGVYEQYF. The DNA of the CDR3 is TGTGCCAGCAGCCGGGCGGGTGTCTACGAGCAGTACTTC.

This chain connects TRBV6-5 to TRBJ2-7, with 7 bases that match TRBD1. The V gene end was trimmed by 3 bases and the J gene end by 3 bases; junction bases not matched to a gene: 11. Germline loops: CDR1 MNHEY, CDR2 SVGAGI. CDR3 length: 16 amino acids. CDR3 region: CASSYSLTGTDYEQYF. CDR3 DNA sequence: TGTGCCAGCAGTTATTCCTTGACCGGGACAGACTACGAGCAGTACTTC.

This chain joins TRBV5-4 and TRBJ2-1; 9 nucleotides align to TRBD2. This CDR3 is built from 13 residues. With V trimmed by 4 bases and J by 10 bases, 6 bases remained unmatched. Looked up from germline, CDR1 is SGHNT and CDR2 is YYREEE (reference sequence). DNA of the CDR3: TGTGCCAGCAGCCCCGGGACTAGCCTCGAGCAGTTCTTC. Amino acid sequence: CASSPGTSLEQFF. Drawing the rest from reference TRBV5-4 and TRBJ2-1, the complete variable domain is ETGVTQSPTHLIKTRGQQVTLRCSSQSGHNTVSWYQQALGQGPQFIFQYYREEENGRGNFPPRFSGLQFPNYSSELNVNALELDDSALYLCASSPGTSLEQFFGPGTRLTVL.

The CDR3 sequence is CASSLTSGSGAGELFF. The CDR3 bases are TGCGCCAGCAGCTTGACTAGCGGGTCGGGGGCCGGGGAGCTGTTTTTT. The chain carries TRBV5-1 and TRBJ2-2; the match to TRBD2 covers 9 bases. CDR3 length: 16 amino acids. V shed 1 base, J shed 6 bases, and the junction held 7 bases outside the gene matches. Germline V gives CDR1 SGHRS, CDR2 YFSETQ.

V gene TRBV5-1 combines with J gene TRBJ2-1; 8 bases align to TRBD1. This CDR3 contains 15 residues. CDR1 and CDR2 from the germline V gene are SGHRS and YFSETQ. Trimming removed 0 bases from V and 6 bases from J; junction bases left unmatched: 5. The CDR3 nucleotides read TGCGCCAGCAGCTTGGGAGGACAGGGTAGCAATGAGCAGTTCTTC. Amino acids: CASSLGGQGSNEQFF.

V and J are TRBV10-3 and TRBJ2-7; 8 bases map to TRBD2. Germline values: CDR1 ENHRY, CDR2 SYGVKD. The CDR3 runs 13 residues. V was clipped by 9 bases and J by 2 bases; unmatched bases: 6. The CDR3 sequence: CAISSGPTYEQYF. DNA for the CDR3: TGTGCCATTTCTAGCGGGCCTACCTACGAGCAGTACTTC.

The chain carries TRBV6-4 and TRBJ2-7; a possible D gene is TRBD1 (5 bases). CDR1 MRHNA and CDR2 SNTAGT come from the germline V gene. CDR3 length: 16 amino acids. V lost 2 bases and J lost 2, with 16 bases in between. CDR3 nucleotide sequence: TGTGCCAGCAGTGACCCTGCCTCAGGGTTCACCTACGAGCAGTACTTC. Translation gives CASSDPASGFTYEQYF.

The V call is TRBV19, the J call TRBJ2-3; 7 bases match TRBD1. The CDR3 is 15 residues long. CDR1 and CDR2 from the germline V gene are LNHDA and SQIVND (reference sequence). V lost 3 bases, J lost 3 bases, and 6 bases stayed unmatched. The CDR3, as DNA: TGTGCCAGTAGTATTGCTGACAGGGAGACAGATACGCAGTATTTT. Translating gives CASSIADRETDTQYF.

V usage is TRBV27 and J usage is TRBJ2-1; 9 bases line up with TRBD2. Trimming took 3 bases from V and 3 from J; bases not matched to a gene: 3. This CDR3 region has 15 residues. Germline-derived CDR1 and CDR2 are MNHEY and SMNVEV (reference sequence). CDR3 DNA: TGTGCCAGCAGTTTCTCTAGCGGGGTCTACAATGAGCAGTTCTTC. Translation gives CASSFSSGVYNEQFF.